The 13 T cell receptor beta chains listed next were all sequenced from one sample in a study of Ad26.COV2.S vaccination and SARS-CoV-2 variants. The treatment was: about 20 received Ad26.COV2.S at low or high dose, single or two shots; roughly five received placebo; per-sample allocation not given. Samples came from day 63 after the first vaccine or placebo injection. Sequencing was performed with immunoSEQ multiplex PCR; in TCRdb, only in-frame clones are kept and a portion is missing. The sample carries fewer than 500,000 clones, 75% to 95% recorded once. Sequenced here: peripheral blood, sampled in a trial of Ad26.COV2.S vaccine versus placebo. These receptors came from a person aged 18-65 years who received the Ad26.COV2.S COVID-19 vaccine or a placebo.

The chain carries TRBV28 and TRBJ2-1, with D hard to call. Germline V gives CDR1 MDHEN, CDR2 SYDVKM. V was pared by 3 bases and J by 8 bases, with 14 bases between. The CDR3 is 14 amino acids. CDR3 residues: CASSFRPYVDEQFF. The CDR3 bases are TGTGCCAGCAGTTTCCGGCCCTACGTCGATGAGCAGTTCTTC. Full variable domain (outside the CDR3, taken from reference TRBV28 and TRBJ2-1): DVKVTQSSRYLVKRTGEKVFLECVQDMDHENMFWYRQDPGLGLRLIYFSYDVKMKEKGDIPEGYSVSREKKERFSLILESASTNQTSMYLCASSFRPYVDEQFFGPGTRLTVL.

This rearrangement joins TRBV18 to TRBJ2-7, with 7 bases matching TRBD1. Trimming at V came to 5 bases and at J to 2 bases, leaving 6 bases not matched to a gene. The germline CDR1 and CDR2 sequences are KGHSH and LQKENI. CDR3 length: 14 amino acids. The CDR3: CASSARDRTYEQYF. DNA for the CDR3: TGTGCCAGCTCAGCCCGGGACAGAACCTACGAGCAGTACTTC.

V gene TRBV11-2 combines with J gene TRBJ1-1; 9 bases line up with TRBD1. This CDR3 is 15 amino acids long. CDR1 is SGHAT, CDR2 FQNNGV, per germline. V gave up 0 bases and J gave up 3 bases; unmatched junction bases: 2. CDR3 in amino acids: CASSLEQGAHTEAFF. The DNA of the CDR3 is TGTGCCAGCAGCTTAGAACAGGGGGCACACACTGAAGCTTTCTTT.

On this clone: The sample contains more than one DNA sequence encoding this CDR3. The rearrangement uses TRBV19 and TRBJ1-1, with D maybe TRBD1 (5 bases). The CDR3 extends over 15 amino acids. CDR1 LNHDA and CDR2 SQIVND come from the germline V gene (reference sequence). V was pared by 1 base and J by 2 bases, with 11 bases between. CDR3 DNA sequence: TGTGCCAGTAGTATAGGACCCGGGGCCAACACTGAAGCTTTCTTT. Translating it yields CASSIGPGANTEAFF.

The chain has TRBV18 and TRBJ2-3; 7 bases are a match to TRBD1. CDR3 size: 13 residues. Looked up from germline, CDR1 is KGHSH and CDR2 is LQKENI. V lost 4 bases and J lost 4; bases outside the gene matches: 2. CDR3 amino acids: CASSRTGPDTQYF. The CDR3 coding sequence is TGTGCCAGCTCACGGACAGGCCCAGATACGCAGTATTTT.

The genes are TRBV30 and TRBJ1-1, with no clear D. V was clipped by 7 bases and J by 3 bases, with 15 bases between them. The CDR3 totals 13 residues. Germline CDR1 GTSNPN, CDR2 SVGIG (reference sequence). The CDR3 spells CASIHRVDTEAFF. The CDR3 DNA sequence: TGTGCCTCGATACACCGGGTGGACACTGAAGCTTTCTTT. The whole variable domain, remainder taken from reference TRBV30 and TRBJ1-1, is SQTIHQWPATLVQPVGSPLSLECTVEGTSNPNLYWYRQAAGRGLQLLFYSVGIGQISSEVPQNLSASRPQDRQFILSSKKLLLSDSGFYLCASIHRVDTEAFFGQGTRLTVV.

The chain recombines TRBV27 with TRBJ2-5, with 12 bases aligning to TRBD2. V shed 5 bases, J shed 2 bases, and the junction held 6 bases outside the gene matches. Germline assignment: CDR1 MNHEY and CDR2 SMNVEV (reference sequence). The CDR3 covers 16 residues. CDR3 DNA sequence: TGTGCCAGCAGTCCCCTAGCGGGAGGGTCACAAGAGACCCAGTACTTC. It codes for CASSPLAGGSQETQYF.

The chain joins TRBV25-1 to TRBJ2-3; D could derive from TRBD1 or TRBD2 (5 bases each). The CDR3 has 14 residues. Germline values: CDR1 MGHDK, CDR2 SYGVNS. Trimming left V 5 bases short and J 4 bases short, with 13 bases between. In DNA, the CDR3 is TGTGCCAGCAGTCCCTGGGACGTTGCAGATACGCAGTATTTT. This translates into CASSPWDVADTQYF.

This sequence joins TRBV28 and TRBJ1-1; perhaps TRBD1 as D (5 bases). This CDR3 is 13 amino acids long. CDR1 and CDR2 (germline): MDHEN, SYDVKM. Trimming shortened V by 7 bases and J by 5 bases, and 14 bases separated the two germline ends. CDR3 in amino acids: CASKSGIKTEAFF. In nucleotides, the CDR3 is TGTGCCAGCAAGTCAGGGATTAAGACTGAAGCTTTCTTT.

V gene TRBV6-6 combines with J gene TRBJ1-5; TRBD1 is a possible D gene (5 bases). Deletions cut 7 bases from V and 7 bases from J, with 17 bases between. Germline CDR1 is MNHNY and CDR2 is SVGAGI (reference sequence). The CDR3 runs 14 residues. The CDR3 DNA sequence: TGTGCCAGCAACGCGGGACTAAATAGACAGCCCCAGCATTTT. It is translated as CASNAGLNRQPQHF.

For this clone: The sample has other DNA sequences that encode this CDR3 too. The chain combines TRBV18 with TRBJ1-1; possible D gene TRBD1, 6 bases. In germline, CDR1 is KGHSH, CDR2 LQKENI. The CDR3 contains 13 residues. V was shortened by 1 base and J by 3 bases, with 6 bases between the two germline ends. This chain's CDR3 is CASSPQGDTEAFF. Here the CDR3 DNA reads TGTGCCAGCTCACCACAGGGGGACACTGAAGCTTTCTTT.

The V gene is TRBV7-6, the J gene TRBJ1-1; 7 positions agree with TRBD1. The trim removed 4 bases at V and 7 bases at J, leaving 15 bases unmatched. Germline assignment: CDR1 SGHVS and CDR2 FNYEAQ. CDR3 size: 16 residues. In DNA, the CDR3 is TGTGCCAGCAGCTGGGACAGAGGGGGCGTGCGGAGTGAAGCTTTCTTT. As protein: CASSWDRGGVRSEAFF.

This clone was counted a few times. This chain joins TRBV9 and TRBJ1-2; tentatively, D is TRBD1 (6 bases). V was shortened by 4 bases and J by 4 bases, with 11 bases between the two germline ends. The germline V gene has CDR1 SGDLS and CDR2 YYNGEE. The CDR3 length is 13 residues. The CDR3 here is CASSPQGPYGYTF. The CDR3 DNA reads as TGTGCCAGCAGCCCCCAGGGGCCCTATGGCTACACCTTC.